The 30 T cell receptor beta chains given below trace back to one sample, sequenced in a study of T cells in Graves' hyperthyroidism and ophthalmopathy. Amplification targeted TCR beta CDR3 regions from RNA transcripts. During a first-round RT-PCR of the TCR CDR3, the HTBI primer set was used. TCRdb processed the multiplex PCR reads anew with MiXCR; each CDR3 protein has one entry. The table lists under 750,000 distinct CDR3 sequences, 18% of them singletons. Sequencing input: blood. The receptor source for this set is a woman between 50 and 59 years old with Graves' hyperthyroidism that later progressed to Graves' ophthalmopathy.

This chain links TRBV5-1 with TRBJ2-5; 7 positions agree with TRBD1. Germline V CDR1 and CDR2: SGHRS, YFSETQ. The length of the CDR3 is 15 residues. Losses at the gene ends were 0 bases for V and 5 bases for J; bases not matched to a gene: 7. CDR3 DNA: TGCGCCAGCAGCTTGGGTAAACAGGGGATGGAGACCCAGTACTTC. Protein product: CASSLGKQGMETQYF.

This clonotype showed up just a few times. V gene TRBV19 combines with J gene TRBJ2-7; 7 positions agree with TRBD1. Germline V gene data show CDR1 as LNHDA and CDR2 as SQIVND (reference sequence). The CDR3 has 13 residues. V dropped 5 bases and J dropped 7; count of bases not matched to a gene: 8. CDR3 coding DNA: TGTGCCAGTAGTGCCCAGACAGGGTCGGAGCAGTACTTC. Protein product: CASSAQTGSEQYF.

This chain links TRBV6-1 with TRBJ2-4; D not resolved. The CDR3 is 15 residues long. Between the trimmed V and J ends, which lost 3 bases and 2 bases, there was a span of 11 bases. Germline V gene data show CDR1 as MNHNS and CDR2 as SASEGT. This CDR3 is CASSDFGGSKNIQYF. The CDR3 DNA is TGTGCCAGCAGTGATTTTGGTGGATCCAAAAACATTCAGTACTTC.

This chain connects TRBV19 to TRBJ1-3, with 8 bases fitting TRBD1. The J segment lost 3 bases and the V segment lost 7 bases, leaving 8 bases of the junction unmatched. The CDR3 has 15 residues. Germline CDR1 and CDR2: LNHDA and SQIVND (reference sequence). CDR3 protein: CASTPGQGVGNTIYF. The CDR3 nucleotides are TGTGCCAGTACCCCCGGACAGGGTGTTGGAAACACCATATATTTT.

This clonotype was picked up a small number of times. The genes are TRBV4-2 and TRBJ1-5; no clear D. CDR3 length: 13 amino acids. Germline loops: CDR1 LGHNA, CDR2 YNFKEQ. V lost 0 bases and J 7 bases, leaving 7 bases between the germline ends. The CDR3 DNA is TGTGCCAGCAGCCAAGATTGGAGGCAGCCCCAGCATTTT. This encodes CASSQDWRQPQHF.

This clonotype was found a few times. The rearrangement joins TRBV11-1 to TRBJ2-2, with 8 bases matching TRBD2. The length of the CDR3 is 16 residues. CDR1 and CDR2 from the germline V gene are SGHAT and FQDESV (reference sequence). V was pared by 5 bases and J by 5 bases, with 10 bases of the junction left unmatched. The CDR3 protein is CASSRPPGGLTGELFF. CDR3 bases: TGTGCCAGCAGCCGACCCCCGGGGGGGCTTACCGGGGAGCTGTTTTTT.

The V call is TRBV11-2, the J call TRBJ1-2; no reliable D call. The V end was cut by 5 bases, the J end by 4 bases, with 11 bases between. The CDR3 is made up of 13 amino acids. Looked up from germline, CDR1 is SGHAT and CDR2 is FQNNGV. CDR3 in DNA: TGTGCCAGCAGCGTAGTCACGGGCTATGGCTACACCTTC. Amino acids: CASSVVTGYGYTF.

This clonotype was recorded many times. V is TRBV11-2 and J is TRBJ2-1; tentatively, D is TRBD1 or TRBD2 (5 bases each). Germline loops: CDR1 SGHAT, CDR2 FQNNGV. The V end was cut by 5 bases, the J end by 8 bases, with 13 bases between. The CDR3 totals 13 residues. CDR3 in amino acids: CASSPSGADEQFF. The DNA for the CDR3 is TGTGCCAGCAGCCCCTCCGGGGCTGATGAGCAGTTCTTC.

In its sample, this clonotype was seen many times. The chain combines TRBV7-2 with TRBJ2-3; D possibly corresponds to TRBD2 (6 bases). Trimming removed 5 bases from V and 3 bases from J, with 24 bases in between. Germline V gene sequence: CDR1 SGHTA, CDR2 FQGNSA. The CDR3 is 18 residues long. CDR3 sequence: CASSVPRDSRGWTDTQYF. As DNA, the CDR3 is TGTGCCAGCAGCGTACCCCGGGACTCTCGGGGGTGGACAGATACGCAGTATTTT.

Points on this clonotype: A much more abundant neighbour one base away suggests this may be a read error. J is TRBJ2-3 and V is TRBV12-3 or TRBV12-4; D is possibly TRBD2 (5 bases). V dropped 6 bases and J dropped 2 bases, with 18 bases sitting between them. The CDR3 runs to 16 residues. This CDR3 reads CASSLRLTPTTDTQYF. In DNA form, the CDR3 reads TGTGCCAGCAGCCTCAGACTAACACCGACCACAGATACGCAGTATTTT.

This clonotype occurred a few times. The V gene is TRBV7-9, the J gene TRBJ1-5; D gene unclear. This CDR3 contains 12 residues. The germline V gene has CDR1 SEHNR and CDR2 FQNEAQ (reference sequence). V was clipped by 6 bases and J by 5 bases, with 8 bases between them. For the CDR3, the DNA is TGTGCCAGCAGTAACGTGGATCAGCCCCAGCATTTT. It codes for CASSNVDQPQHF. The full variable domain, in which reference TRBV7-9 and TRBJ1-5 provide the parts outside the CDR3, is DTGVSQNPRHKITKRGQNVTFRCDPISEHNRLYWYRQTLGQGPEFLTYFQNEAQLEKSRLLSDRFSAERPKGSFSTLEIQRTEQGDSAMYLCASSNVDQPQHFGDGTRLSIL.

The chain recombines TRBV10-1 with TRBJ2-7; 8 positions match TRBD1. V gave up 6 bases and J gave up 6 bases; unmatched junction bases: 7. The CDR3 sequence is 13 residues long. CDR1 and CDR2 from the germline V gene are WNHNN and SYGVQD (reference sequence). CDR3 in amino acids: CASSEDRAAEQYF. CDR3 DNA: TGCGCCAGCAGCGAGGACAGGGCGGCCGAGCAGTACTTC.

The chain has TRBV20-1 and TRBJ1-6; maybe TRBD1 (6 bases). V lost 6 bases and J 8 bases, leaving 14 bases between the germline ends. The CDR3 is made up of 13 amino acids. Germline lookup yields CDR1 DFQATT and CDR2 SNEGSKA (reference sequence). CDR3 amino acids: CSARGGRYSPLHF. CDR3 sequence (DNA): TGCAGTGCGAGGGGGGGGAGGTATTCACCCCTCCACTTT.

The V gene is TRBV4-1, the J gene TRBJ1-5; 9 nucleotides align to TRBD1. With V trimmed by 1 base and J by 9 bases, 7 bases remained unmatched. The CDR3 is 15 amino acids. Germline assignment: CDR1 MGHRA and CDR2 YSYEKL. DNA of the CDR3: TGCGCCAGCAGCCAAGGGGGACAGGGCCTCTGGCCCCAGCATTTT. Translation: CASSQGGQGLWPQHF.

CDR3 sequence: CSARDRTAYGYTF. CDR3 DNA: TGCAGTGCAAGGGACAGGACCGCCTATGGCTACACCTTC. J is TRBJ1-2 and V is TRBV20-1, with 8 positions matching TRBD1. V lost 6 bases and J lost 4; bases outside the gene matches: 7. Germline CDR1 is DFQATT and CDR2 is SNEGSKA (reference sequence). The CDR3 contains 13 residues.

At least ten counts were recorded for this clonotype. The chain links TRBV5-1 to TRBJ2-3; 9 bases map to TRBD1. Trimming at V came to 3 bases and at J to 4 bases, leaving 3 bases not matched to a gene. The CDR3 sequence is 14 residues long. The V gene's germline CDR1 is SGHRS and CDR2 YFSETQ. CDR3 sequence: CASSSGQGPDTQYF. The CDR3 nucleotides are TGCGCCAGCAGCTCGGGACAGGGTCCAGATACGCAGTATTTT.

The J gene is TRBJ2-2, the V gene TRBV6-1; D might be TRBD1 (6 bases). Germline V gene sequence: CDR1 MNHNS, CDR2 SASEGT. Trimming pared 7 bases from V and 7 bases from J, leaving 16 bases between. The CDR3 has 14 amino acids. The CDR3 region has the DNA TGTGCCAGCACCTACATAACAGGGAACGGGGAGCTGTTTTTT. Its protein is CASTYITGNGELFF.

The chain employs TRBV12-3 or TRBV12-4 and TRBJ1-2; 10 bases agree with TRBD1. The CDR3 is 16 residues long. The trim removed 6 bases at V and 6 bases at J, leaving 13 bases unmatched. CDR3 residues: CASSTQKGQGGDGYTF. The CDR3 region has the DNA TGTGCCAGCAGCACTCAAAAAGGACAGGGGGGAGATGGCTACACCTTC.

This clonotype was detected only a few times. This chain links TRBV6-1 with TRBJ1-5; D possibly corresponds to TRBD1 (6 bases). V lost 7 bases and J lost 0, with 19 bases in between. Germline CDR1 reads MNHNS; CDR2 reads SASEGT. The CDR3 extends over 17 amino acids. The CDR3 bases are TGTGCCAGCATGAAGATTAAGGACAGCCATAGCAATCAGCCCCAGCATTTT. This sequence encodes CASMKIKDSHSNQPQHF.

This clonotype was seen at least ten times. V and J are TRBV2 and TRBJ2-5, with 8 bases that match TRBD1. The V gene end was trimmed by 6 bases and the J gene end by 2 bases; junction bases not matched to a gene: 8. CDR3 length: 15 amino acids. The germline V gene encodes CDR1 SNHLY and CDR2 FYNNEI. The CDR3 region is CASSFGQGRQETQYF. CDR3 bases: TGTGCCAGCAGCTTCGGACAGGGCCGACAAGAGACCCAGTACTTC.

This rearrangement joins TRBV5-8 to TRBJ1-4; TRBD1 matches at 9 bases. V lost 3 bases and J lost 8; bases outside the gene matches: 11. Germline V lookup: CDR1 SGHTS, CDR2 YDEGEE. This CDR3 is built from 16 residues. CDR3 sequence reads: CASSSPGQGGSEKLFF. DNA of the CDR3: TGTGCCAGCAGCTCCCCGGGACAGGGTGGGTCGGAAAAACTGTTTTTT.

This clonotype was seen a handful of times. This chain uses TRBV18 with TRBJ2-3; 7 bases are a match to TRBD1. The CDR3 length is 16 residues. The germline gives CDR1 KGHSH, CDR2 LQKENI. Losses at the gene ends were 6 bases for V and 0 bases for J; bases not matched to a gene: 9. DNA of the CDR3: TGTGCCAGCTCTCTAGTCGACAGGGCCAGCACAGATACGCAGTATTTT. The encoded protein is CASSLVDRASTDTQYF.

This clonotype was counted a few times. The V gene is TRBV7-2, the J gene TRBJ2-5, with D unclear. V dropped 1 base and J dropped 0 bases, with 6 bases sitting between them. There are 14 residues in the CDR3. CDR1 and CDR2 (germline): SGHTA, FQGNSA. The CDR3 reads CASSLVGHQETQYF. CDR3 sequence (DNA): TGTGCCAGCAGCTTAGTAGGCCACCAAGAGACCCAGTACTTC.

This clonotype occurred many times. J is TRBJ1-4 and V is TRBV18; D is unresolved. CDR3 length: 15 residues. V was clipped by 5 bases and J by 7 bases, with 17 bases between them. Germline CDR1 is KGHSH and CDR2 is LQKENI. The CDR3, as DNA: TGTGCCAGCTCAGAGGTGCTGGGGAGTGTTGAAAAACTGTTTTTT. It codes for CASSEVLGSVEKLFF.

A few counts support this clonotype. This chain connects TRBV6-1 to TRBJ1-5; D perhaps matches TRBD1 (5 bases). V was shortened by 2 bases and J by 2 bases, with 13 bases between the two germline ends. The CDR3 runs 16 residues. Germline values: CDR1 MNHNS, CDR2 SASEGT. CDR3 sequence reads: CASSEYGAGGNQPQHF. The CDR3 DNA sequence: TGTGCCAGCAGTGAATATGGGGCGGGTGGCAATCAGCCCCAGCATTTT.

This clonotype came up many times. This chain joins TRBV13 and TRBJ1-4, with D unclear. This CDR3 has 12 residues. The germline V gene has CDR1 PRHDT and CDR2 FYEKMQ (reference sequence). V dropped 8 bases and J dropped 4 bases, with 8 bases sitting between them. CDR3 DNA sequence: TGTGCCAGCGGGCAGCTTAATGAAAAACTGTTTTTT. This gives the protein CASGQLNEKLFF.

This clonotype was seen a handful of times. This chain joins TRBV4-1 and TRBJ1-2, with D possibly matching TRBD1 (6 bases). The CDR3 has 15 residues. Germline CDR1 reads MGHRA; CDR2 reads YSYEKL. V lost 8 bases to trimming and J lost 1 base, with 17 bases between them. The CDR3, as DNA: TGCGCCAGCCGACTACCGGGAGGGGGTAACTATGGCTACACCTTC. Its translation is CASRLPGGGNYGYTF.

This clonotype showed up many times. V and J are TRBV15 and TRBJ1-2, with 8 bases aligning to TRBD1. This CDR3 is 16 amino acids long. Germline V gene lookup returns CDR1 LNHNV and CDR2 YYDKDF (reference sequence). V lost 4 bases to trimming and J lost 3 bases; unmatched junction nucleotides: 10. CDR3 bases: TGTGCCACCAGCACCTACGGACAGGGAGTCGACTATGGCTACACCTTC. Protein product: CATSTYGQGVDYGYTF.

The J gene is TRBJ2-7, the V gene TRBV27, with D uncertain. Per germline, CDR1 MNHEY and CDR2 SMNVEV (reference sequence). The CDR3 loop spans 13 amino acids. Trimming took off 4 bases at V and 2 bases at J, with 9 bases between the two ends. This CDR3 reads CASSSPPAYEQYF. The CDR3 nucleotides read TGTGCCAGCAGTTCCCCCCCGGCCTACGAGCAGTACTTC.

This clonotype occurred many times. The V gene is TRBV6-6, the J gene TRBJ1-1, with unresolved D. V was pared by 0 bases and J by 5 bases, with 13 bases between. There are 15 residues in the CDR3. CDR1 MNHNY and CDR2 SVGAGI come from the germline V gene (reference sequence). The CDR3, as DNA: TGTGCCAGCAGTTACTCGTTTGGAGGGCGTACTGAAGCTTTCTTT. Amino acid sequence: CASSYSFGGRTEAFF.